The 25 T cell receptor beta chains in this list originate from one sample, sequenced in a study of cytomegalovirus exposure and HLA in healthy donors. Produced via immunoSEQ multiplex PCR; TCRdb's table is partial and in-frame only. The top ten clones hold about 12% of a sample with about 250,000 clones, roughly nine tenths of them seen once. The sequencing sample was made of PBMCs. The receptors here all came from a man aged 18 to 30 in good health and CMV-seropositive.

This chain joins TRBV7-3 and TRBJ2-3, with D maybe TRBD1 (6 bases). The CDR3 has 14 residues. V dropped 1 base and J dropped 6 bases, with 11 bases sitting between them. CDR1 is SGHTA and CDR2 is FQGTGA in the germline V gene. The CDR3 DNA is TGTGCCAGCAGCTTAAGGCAGGGGCCGGATACGCAGTATTTT. Encoded protein: CASSLRQGPDTQYF. Supplemented by reference TRBV7-3 and TRBJ2-3, the full variable domain reads GAGVSQTPSNKVTEKGKYVELRCDPISGHTALYWYRQSLGQGPEFLIYFQGTGAADDSGLPNDRFFAVRPEGSVSTLKIQRTERGDSAVYLCASSLRQGPDTQYFGPGTRLTVL.

V is TRBV7-2 and J is TRBJ1-1, with 10 nucleotides matching TRBD1. CDR1 and CDR2 (germline): SGHTA, FQGNSA. The junction had 7 bases not matched to a gene; V was cut back by 5 bases and J by 4 bases. The CDR3 has 15 residues. The CDR3 region is CASSQDRGTITEAFF. In nucleotides, the CDR3 is TGTGCCAGCAGCCAGGACAGGGGGACGATCACTGAAGCTTTCTTT. Combining the CDR3 with reference TRBV7-2 and TRBJ1-1 gives the whole variable domain GAGVSQSPSNKVTEKGKDVELRCDPISGHTALYWYRQSLGQGLEFLIYFQGNSAPDKSGLPSDRFSAERTGGSVSTLTIQRTQQEDSAVYLCASSQDRGTITEAFFGQGTRLTVV.

This chain uses TRBV7-9 with TRBJ2-7; 7 positions agree with TRBD2. From germline, CDR1 is SEHNR and CDR2 FQNEAQ (reference sequence). The CDR3 runs 15 residues. J lost 2 bases, V lost 3 bases, and 7 bases had no gene match. CDR3 sequence (DNA): TGTGCCAGCAGCTTCCCGGGACTATCAACCTACGAGCAGTACTTC. Its translation: CASSFPGLSTYEQYF.

The V and J genes are TRBV18 and TRBJ1-1, with D uncertain. Trimming removed 6 bases at V and 4 bases at J, with 12 bases between. The germline V gene encodes CDR1 KGHSH and CDR2 LQKENI. The CDR3 covers 13 residues. The CDR3 here is CASSFGYVTEAFF. For the CDR3, the DNA is TGTGCCAGCTCGTTCGGCTATGTCACTGAAGCTTTCTTT.

This clone has a single count. The chain is built from TRBV9 and TRBJ2-3; D is uncertain. CDR3 size: 14 residues. Germline-derived CDR1 and CDR2 are SGDLS and YYNGEE. The V and J ends lost 0 bases and 8 bases respectively, with 13 bases between them. The CDR3 loop reads CASSVDTSGRTQYF. The CDR3, as DNA: TGTGCCAGCAGCGTAGATACTTCAGGCCGTACGCAGTATTTT.

V is TRBV5-1 and J is TRBJ2-7; 7 bases agree with TRBD1. Germline values: CDR1 SGHRS, CDR2 YFSETQ. V dropped 4 bases and J dropped 5; count of bases not matched to a gene: 9. The CDR3 totals 14 residues. CDR3 in amino acids: CASSETGFPNEQYF. The DNA for the CDR3 is TGCGCCAGCAGCGAGACAGGGTTCCCGAACGAGCAGTACTTC.

This clone has a handful of counts. V gene TRBV28 combines with J gene TRBJ1-2; D remains unclear. Trimming shortened V by 6 bases and J by 3 bases, and 11 bases separated the two germline ends. CDR3 size: 13 residues. The germline V gene encodes CDR1 MDHEN and CDR2 SYDVKM. CDR3 in amino acids: CASSQSYDYGYTF. In DNA form, the CDR3 reads TGTGCCAGCAGCCAGTCTTATGACTATGGCTACACCTTC.

The chain joins TRBV12-2 to TRBJ2-7; TRBD2 reflects the table's D call only, with no check against the DNA. TRBV12-2 is listed as a pseudogene. This CDR3 comprises 18 residues. The CDR3 loop is CASRSPWASGRTGYEQYF. The CDR3 bases are TGTGCAAGTCGCTCCCCCTGGGCTAGCGGGAGAACGGGCTACGAGCAGTACTTC.

This chain joins TRBV29-1 and TRBJ1-1; D not certain. The CDR3 runs to 11 residues. Germline V gene data show CDR1 as SQVTM and CDR2 as ANQGSEA. V dropped 6 bases and J dropped 2 bases, with 7 bases sitting between them. CDR3 coding DNA: TGCAGCGTGAGAATAAACACTGAAGCTTTCTTT. It specifies CSVRINTEAFF.

Only a few counts were recorded for this clone. The chain employs TRBV6-6 and TRBJ2-2, with 9 positions matching TRBD2. Trimming cost V 7 bases and J 2 bases; bases outside gene matches: 5. Germline assignment: CDR1 MNHNY and CDR2 SVGAGI (reference sequence). The CDR3 consists of 15 residues. This CDR3 reads CASTASGDNTGELFF. The CDR3 nucleotides are TGTGCCAGCACGGCTAGCGGGGATAACACCGGGGAGCTGTTTTTT.

This clone showed up just a few times. The J gene is TRBJ2-5, the V gene TRBV5-1; possibly TRBD1 or TRBD2 for D (5 bases each). The V gene lost 1 base and the J gene lost 3 bases, with 19 bases spanning the gap. In germline, CDR1 is SGHRS, CDR2 YFSETQ. The CDR3 loop spans 17 amino acids. The CDR3 DNA reads TGCGCCAGCAGCTTGCGACCGAATTATGGGACGGAAGAGACCCAGTACTTC. Protein sequence: CASSLRPNYGTEETQYF.

The chain couples TRBV2 to TRBJ2-1, with 14 bases aligning to TRBD2. CDR1 is SNHLY and CDR2 is FYNNEI in the germline V gene. The CDR3 length is 19 residues. V lost 5 bases to trimming and J lost 8 bases; unmatched junction nucleotides: 17. The CDR3 loop is CASSKRLAGGPGFDDEQFF. CDR3 sequence (DNA): TGTGCCAGCAGTAAGCGACTAGCGGGAGGGCCGGGGTTTGACGATGAGCAGTTCTTC.

The CDR3 coding sequence is TGTGCCAGTGCCGGGACTAGCTCCTACAATGAGCAGTTCTTC. Translated: CASAGTSSYNEQFF. The chain is built from TRBV6-5 and TRBJ2-1, with 8 bases lining up with TRBD2. CDR3 length equals 14 residues. The germline gives CDR1 MNHEY, CDR2 SVGAGI. J gave up 0 bases and V 9 bases, and 4 bases lay outside the gene matches.

This rearrangement joins TRBV2 to TRBJ1-5, with D hard to call. The V gene's germline CDR1 is SNHLY and CDR2 FYNNEI. V dropped 5 bases and J dropped 5 bases, with 7 bases sitting between them. The length of the CDR3 is 12 residues. CDR3 amino acids: CASSYSDQPQHF. CDR3 nucleotide sequence: TGTGCCAGCAGTTACAGTGATCAGCCCCAGCATTTT.

The chain is built from TRBV4-2 and TRBJ2-5; a possible D gene is TRBD2 (6 bases). The ends were cut back, 4 bases at V and 4 bases at J, with 16 bases in the middle. Per germline, CDR1 LGHNA and CDR2 YNFKEQ. The CDR3 is 15 residues long. Here the CDR3 reads CASSRGRRVRETQYF. The CDR3 region has the DNA TGTGCCAGCAGCCGAGGAAGGAGGGTCAGAGAGACCCAGTACTTC.

V gene TRBV5-1 combines with J gene TRBJ1-1; 7 positions match TRBD1. Germline V gene data show CDR1 as SGHRS and CDR2 as YFSETQ. The CDR3 sequence is 15 residues long. Losses at the gene ends were 4 bases for V and 3 bases for J; bases not matched to a gene: 9. The CDR3 spells CASSGGQAEYTEAFF. CDR3 nucleotide sequence: TGCGCCAGCAGCGGAGGACAGGCTGAATACACTGAAGCTTTCTTT.

The rearrangement links TRBV6-1 to TRBJ1-1; D unresolved. The CDR3 covers 14 residues. Per germline, CDR1 MNHNS and CDR2 SASEGT. V was shortened by 2 bases and J by 5 bases, with 12 bases between the two germline ends. The CDR3 is CASSERPTGTEAFF. DNA of the CDR3: TGTGCCAGCAGTGAAAGGCCAACGGGGACTGAAGCTTTCTTT.

V usage is TRBV23-1 and J usage is TRBJ1-1; 10 bases are a match to TRBD1. TRBV23-1 is reported as an ORF; its role is uncertain. V lost 0 bases to trimming and J lost 1 base; unmatched junction nucleotides: 5. The CDR3 loop spans 17 amino acids. This CDR3 reads CASSQSRQGARNTEAFF. DNA for the CDR3: TGCGCCAGCAGTCAATCGCGACAGGGGGCGAGGAACACTGAAGCTTTCTTT.

As for this clone: The identical CDR3 is also encoded by other nucleotide sequences in the sample. This chain joins TRBV18 and TRBJ2-5, with D unresolved. The V and J ends lost 3 bases and 1 base respectively, with 0 bases between them. CDR1 KGHSH and CDR2 LQKENI come from the germline V gene. The CDR3 runs 11 residues. This CDR3 is CASSPQETQYF. The CDR3 region has the DNA TGTGCCAGCTCACCCCAAGAGACCCAGTACTTC.

This chain uses TRBV5-1 with TRBJ2-5; TRBD1 might be the D (6 bases). The CDR3 is made up of 15 amino acids. CDR1 is SGHRS and CDR2 is YFSETQ in the germline V gene. The germline V and J ends were trimmed by 0 bases and 4 bases, with 13 bases remaining between them. The CDR3: CASSLAAGDGETQYF. CDR3 coding DNA: TGCGCCAGCAGCTTGGCAGCAGGGGACGGAGAGACCCAGTACTTC.

The chain combines TRBV7-9 with TRBJ2-2, with TRBD2 identical over 10 bases. J gave up 3 bases and V 5 bases, and 3 bases lay outside the gene matches. The CDR3 is 15 residues long. Germline assignment: CDR1 SEHNR and CDR2 FQNEAQ (reference sequence). CDR3: CASSATSGDTGELFF. CDR3 sequence (DNA): TGTGCCAGCAGCGCCACTAGCGGGGACACCGGGGAGCTGTTTTTT.

The V gene is TRBV29-1, the J gene TRBJ2-1; D gene uncertain. The CDR3 spans 12 residues. Germline CDR1 is SQVTM and CDR2 is ANQGSEA. Here the CDR3 reads CTDPWSEIEQFF. The CDR3 region has the DNA TGCACCGACCCCTGGAGTGAGATTGAGCAGTTCTTC.

This clone was detected once. The chain has TRBV7-9 and TRBJ1-2, with 7 bases that match TRBD1. Germline V gene lookup returns CDR1 SEHNR and CDR2 FQNEAQ (reference sequence). The CDR3 contains 14 residues. Trimming took 7 bases from V and 4 from J; bases not matched to a gene: 9. DNA for the CDR3: TGTGCCAGCACCGAAACCGGGACAGCCTATGGCTACACCTTC. Translating it yields CASTETGTAYGYTF.

CDR3 sequence reads: CASSEAGGHQPQHF. In nucleotides, the CDR3 is TGTGCCAGCAGTGAGGCGGGCGGACATCAGCCCCAGCATTTT. The chain has TRBV6-4 and TRBJ1-5; D is unresolved. This CDR3 has 14 residues. With 3 bases removed from V and 5 bases from J, the gap between germline ends came to 11 bases. CDR1 MRHNA and CDR2 SNTAGT come from the germline V gene.

The chain employs TRBV7-2 and TRBJ1-3; D might be TRBD1 (6 bases). Deletions cut 4 bases from V and 6 bases from J, with 13 bases between. CDR3 size: 14 residues. From germline, CDR1 is SGHTA and CDR2 FQGNSA. CDR3 coding DNA: TGTGCCAGCAGCTGGGGGGCAGGGGAAAACACCATATATTTT. Protein sequence: CASSWGAGENTIYF. Full variable domain (missing parts from reference TRBV7-2 and TRBJ1-3): GAGVSQSPSNKVTEKGKDVELRCDPISGHTALYWYRQSLGQGLEFLIYFQGNSAPDKSGLPSDRFSAERTGGSVSTLTIQRTQQEDSAVYLCASSWGAGENTIYFGEGSWLTVV.